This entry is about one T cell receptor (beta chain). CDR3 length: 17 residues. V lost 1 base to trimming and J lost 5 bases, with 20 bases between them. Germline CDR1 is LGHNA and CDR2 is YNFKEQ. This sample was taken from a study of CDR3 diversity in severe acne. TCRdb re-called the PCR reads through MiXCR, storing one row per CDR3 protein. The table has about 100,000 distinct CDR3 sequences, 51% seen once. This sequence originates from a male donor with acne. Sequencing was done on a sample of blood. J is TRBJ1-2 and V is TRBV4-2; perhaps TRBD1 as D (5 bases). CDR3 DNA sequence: TGTGCCAGCAGCCAAGGACTAGCGGACACCGGGGTTTATGGCTACACCTTC. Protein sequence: CASSQGLADTGVYGYTF.